Following are 10 T cell receptor beta chains from one sample sequenced in a study of beta chain features in type 1 diabetes. General study points: There was a moderate but significant shortening of TCRB CDR3s in all four CD4+ subsets of Type 1 diabetes patients.

Their specific antigens are unknown. What was sequenced were expressed TCRB transcripts, since all of the isolated RNA had been reverse transcribed. Produced via immunoSEQ multiplex PCR; TCRdb's table is partial and in-frame only. The repertoire includes roughly 700,000 clones, roughly 13% of them detected once, and 0.022% sits in the top ten. Source material: naive CD4+ T cells from blood. These receptors were collected from a young man with type 1 diabetes.

This sequence joins TRBV29-1 and TRBJ1-6, with 7 nucleotides matching TRBD1. The germline CDR1 and CDR2 sequences are SQVTM and ANQGSEA. V was clipped by 7 bases and J by 5 bases; unmatched bases: 5. This CDR3 is 13 amino acids long. CDR3 loop: CSAGDRDNSPLHF. The CDR3 nucleotides read TGCAGCGCCGGGGACAGAGATAATTCACCCCTCCACTTT.

A few counts support this clone. The rearrangement joins TRBV9 to TRBJ1-2; a weak D match, TRBD1 (5 bases). Germline V gives CDR1 SGDLS, CDR2 YYNGEE. The CDR3 has 15 amino acids. Trimming cost V 3 bases and J 8 bases, with 20 bases left between them. CDR3 DNA: TGTGCCAGCAGCGCCGCAGGGTTGGAACAGCGAGGCTACACCTTC. This translates into CASSAAGLEQRGYTF. The variable domain in full, with the rest retrieved from reference TRBV9 and TRBJ1-2, is DSGVTQTPKHLITATGQRVTLRCSPRSGDLSVYWYQQSLDQGLQFLIQYYNGEERAKGNILERFSAQQFPDLHSELNLSSLELGDSALYFCASSAAGLEQRGYTFGSGTRLTVV.

Only a few counts were recorded for this clone. The same CDR3 can be traced to other DNA sequences in this sample. The V gene is TRBV4-2, the J gene TRBJ2-5; 8 bases fit TRBD1. Germline V gives CDR1 LGHNA, CDR2 YNFKEQ. The CDR3 is 15 amino acids. The trim removed 0 bases at V and 5 bases at J, leaving 5 bases unmatched. The CDR3 loop reads CASSQEGQGAETQYF. The CDR3 DNA reads TGTGCCAGCAGCCAAGAAGGGCAGGGGGCGGAGACCCAGTACTTC.

This clone showed up just a few times. The chain couples TRBV30 to TRBJ1-1, with D hard to call. V lost 2 bases, J lost 2 bases, and 0 bases lay in between. Looked up from germline, CDR1 is GTSNPN and CDR2 is SVGIG (reference sequence). CDR3 length: 10 amino acids. The CDR3 sequence: CAWSNTEAFF. The CDR3 bases are TGTGCCTGGAGTAACACTGAAGCTTTCTTT. Full variable domain (outside the CDR3, taken from reference TRBV30 and TRBJ1-1): SQTIHQWPATLVQPVGSPLSLECTVEGTSNPNLYWYRQAAGRGLQLLFYSVGIGQISSEVPQNLSASRPQDRQFILSSKKLLLSDSGFYLCAWSNTEAFFGQGTRLTVV.

The genes are TRBV7-2 and TRBJ1-2, with TRBD1 matching 7 bases. CDR3 length: 13 residues. V shed 6 bases, J shed 6 bases, and the junction held 7 bases outside the gene matches. Germline lookup yields CDR1 SGHTA and CDR2 FQGNSA. The CDR3 DNA follows: TGTGCCAGCAGGCAGGGGGGAACCCATGGCTACACCTTC. Residues: CASRQGGTHGYTF.

This clone was observed once. At the DNA level, this CDR3 is encoded by other sequences in the same sample as well. This sequence joins TRBV2 and TRBJ1-2, with 9 positions matching TRBD1. The length of the CDR3 is 12 residues. Germline assignment: CDR1 SNHLY and CDR2 FYNNEI. After removal of 6 bases from V and 4 bases from J, the junction contained 0 bases not matched to a gene. CDR3 in amino acids: CASRGQGYGYTF. The CDR3 region has the DNA TGTGCCAGCAGGGGACAGGGCTATGGCTACACCTTC.

Points on this clone: The sample holds other DNA sequences that translate to the same CDR3. The CDR3 protein is CASSYDRNTDTQYF. DNA for the CDR3: TGTGCCAGCAGTTACGACAGGAATACAGATACGCAGTATTTT. The rearrangement joins TRBV6-5 to TRBJ2-3, with a tentative D call TRBD1 (6 bases). The CDR3 is 14 residues long. The V end lost 2 bases, the J end lost 3 bases, and 9 bases lay between the germline ends. Germline-derived CDR1 and CDR2 are MNHEY and SVGAGI.

This clone was seen only a few times. CDR3 sequence: CASSLMGGAETQYF. The CDR3, as DNA: TGTGCCAGCAGCTTAATGGGGGGCGCGGAGACCCAGTACTTC. The chain recombines TRBV7-3 with TRBJ2-5; D tentatively reads TRBD1 or TRBD2 (6 bases each). CDR1 SGHTA and CDR2 FQGTGA come from the germline V gene. Deletions cut 1 base from V and 5 bases from J, with 11 bases between. The CDR3 contains 14 residues.

This clone was seen a few times. The gene calls are TRBV30 and TRBJ1-1, with 7 bases fitting TRBD1. Germline V gene data show CDR1 as GTSNPN and CDR2 as SVGIG (reference sequence). The J segment lost 2 bases and the V segment lost 4 bases, leaving 4 bases of the junction unmatched. The CDR3 length is 13 residues. The CDR3 nucleotides read TGTGCCTGGACACACAGGGGAAACACTGAAGCTTTCTTT. It encodes CAWTHRGNTEAFF.

This clone was detected only a few times. The sample holds other DNA sequences that translate to the same CDR3. The chain is built from TRBV9 and TRBJ2-2; D is uncertain. Germline V gene data show CDR1 as SGDLS and CDR2 as YYNGEE. This CDR3 region has 13 residues. V was shortened by 0 bases and J by 5 bases, with 5 bases between the two germline ends. CDR3 in amino acids: CASSVGGTGELFF. The CDR3 DNA sequence: TGTGCCAGCAGCGTAGGGGGTACCGGGGAGCTGTTTTTT.